The sequence of this T cell receptor beta chain was determined in a study of blood T cell repertoires in COVID-19. Looking at the study overall: The samples span acute and convalescent COVID-19 from the United States, Italy and Spain. PBMCs, B-cell-depleted T cells, or T cells provided the cDNA or gDNA that made up the material.

The V gene's germline CDR1 is KGHSH and CDR2 LQKENI. The trim removed 4 bases at V and 4 bases at J, leaving 6 bases unmatched. This CDR3 spans 17 amino acids. In the original workflow: Amplified reference gene primers provided the basis for estimating nucleated cell counts. Sequencing used immunoSEQ multiplex PCR; TCRdb keeps in-frame clones, though not all of them. The V and J calls and the clone size are those of that table, but D and trimming were determined from the DNA. This table has approximately 120,000 clones, approximately 85% appearing once. The sequence came from a human donor in a cohort sampled during active COVID-19. The sample comprised peripheral blood. The chain uses TRBV18 and TRBJ2-2; TRBD2 matches 13 bases. The CDR3 loop is CASSRPRLAGGTGELFF. CDR3 nucleotides: TGTGCCAGCTCACGGCCGAGACTAGCGGGGGGCACCGGGGAGCTGTTTTTT.